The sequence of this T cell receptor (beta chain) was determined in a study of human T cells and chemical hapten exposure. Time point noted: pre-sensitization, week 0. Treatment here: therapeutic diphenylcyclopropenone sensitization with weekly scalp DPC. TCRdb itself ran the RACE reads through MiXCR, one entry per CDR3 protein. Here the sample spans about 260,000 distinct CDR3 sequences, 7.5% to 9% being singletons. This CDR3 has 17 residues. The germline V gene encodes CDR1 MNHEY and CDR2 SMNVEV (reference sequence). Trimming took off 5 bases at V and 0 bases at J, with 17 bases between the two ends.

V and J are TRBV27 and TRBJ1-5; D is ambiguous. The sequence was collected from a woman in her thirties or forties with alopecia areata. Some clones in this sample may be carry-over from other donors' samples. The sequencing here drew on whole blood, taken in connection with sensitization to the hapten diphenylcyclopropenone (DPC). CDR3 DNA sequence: TGTGCCAGCAGTAAGGGCCGGCCACTCTATAGCAATCAGCCCCAGCATTTT. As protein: CASSKGRPLYSNQPQHF.